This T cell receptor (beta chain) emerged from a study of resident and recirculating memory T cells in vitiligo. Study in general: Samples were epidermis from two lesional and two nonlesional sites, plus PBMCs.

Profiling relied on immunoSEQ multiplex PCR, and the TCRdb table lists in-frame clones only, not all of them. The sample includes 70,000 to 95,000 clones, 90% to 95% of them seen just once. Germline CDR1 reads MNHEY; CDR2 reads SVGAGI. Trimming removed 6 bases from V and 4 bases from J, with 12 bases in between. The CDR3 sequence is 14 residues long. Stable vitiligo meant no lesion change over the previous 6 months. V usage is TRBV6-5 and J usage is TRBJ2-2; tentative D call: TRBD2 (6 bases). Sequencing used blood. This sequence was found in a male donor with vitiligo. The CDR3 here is CASRPGLFTGELFF. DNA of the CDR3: TGTGCCAGCAGACCGGGACTTTTCACCGGGGAGCTGTTTTTT.